This is a list of T cell receptor beta chains from one sample in a study of neoadjuvant anti-PD-1 for oral cavity cancer. The repertoire was sequenced with immunoSEQ multiplex PCR; TCRdb's copy has only in-frame clones and lacks some. This repertoire shows 16,000 or so clones, 55% to 65% found once; its top ten account for over 2.5%. Here the sequenced sample was PBMCs, taken before nivolumab (anti-PD-1) treatment. All receptors come from a person aged 35-79 years with oral cavity squamous cell carcinoma. Each CDR3 is given with its conserved first and last residue. A D gene is named only where the DNA matches it firmly. Not all rows give a size; the values are once, few, many and, for expanded clones, a class.

clone_size	j_call	v_call	d_call	cdr3_aa	cdr3_nt
-	TRBJ1-3	TRBV4-2	-	CASSQDSAGNTIYF	TGTGCCAGCAGCCAAGACAGTGCTGGAAACACCATATATTTT
-	TRBJ1-1	TRBV10-3	-	CAISESMALNTEAFF	TGTGCCATCAGTGAGTCGATGGCGCTGAACACTGAAGCTTTCTTT
once	TRBJ2-7	TRBV30	-	CAWSNGPTSYEQYF	TGTGCCTGGAGTAATGGACCAACCTCCTACGAGCAGTACTTC
-	TRBJ2-5	TRBV7-9	-	CASSGQLGGQETQYF	TGTGCCAGCAGCGGACAGCTAGGGGGGCAAGAGACCCAGTACTTC
few	TRBJ2-1	TRBV10-3	TRBD2	CAISVSGRNEQFF	TGTGCCATCAGTGTTAGCGGGAGGAATGAGCAGTTCTTC
once	TRBJ2-7	TRBV7-3	-	CASSLSPLREQYF	TGTGCCAGCAGCTTATCGCCCCTGAGGGAGCAGTACTTC
-	TRBJ1-6	TRBV6-5	TRBD1	CASTPSGQGGSPLHF	TGTGCCAGCACTCCGTCAGGACAGGGTGGGTCACCCCTCCACTTT
-	TRBJ2-3	TRBV5-1	-	CASSLAWLGEDTQYF	TGCGCCAGCAGCTTGGCCTGGCTGGGGGAGGATACGCAGTATTTT
-	TRBJ2-1	TRBV6-6	TRBD2	CASSFGVGLAGGEQFF	TGTGCCAGCAGTTTTGGTGTGGGACTAGCGGGAGGTGAGCAGTTCTTC
-	TRBJ1-2	TRBV19	TRBD1	CASLPTGEEYGYTF	TGTGCCAGCCTGCCGACAGGGGAGGAGTATGGCTACACCTTC
-	TRBJ2-2	TRBV11-2	-	CASSLGAGARSGELFF	TGTGCCAGCAGCTTAGGGGCAGGGGCTAGGTCCGGGGAGCTGTTTTTT
-	TRBJ1-2	TRBV30	-	CAWSVIGGYTF	TGTGCCTGGAGTGTTATAGGTGGCTACACCTTC
-	TRBJ1-1	TRBV2	-	CASSDGRGLTEAFF	TGTGCCAGCAGTGATGGGCGGGGTCTTACTGAAGCTTTCTTT
-	TRBJ2-5	TRBV29-1	TRBD2	CSVIPRVAGGPGTGTQYF	TGCAGCGTTATCCCTCGGGTAGCGGGAGGACCCGGGACGGGCACCCAGTACTTC
-	TRBJ1-1	TRBV5-4	-	CASSAPEAGPLEAFF	TGTGCCAGCAGCGCCCCCGAGGCAGGCCCCCTTGAAGCTTTCTTT
few	TRBJ2-2	TRBV6-1	TRBD2	CASSEGTSDTGELFF	TGTGCCAGCAGTGAGGGGACTAGCGACACCGGGGAGCTGTTTTTT
few	TRBJ2-7	TRBV7-6	TRBD2	CASSPGTSGEQYF	TGTGCCAGCAGCCCCGGGACTAGCGGCGAGCAGTACTTC
few	TRBJ2-7	TRBV5-1	-	CTSARDTSYEQYF	TGCACTTCAGCCCGGGACACATCCTACGAGCAGTACTTC
few	TRBJ2-2	TRBV19	-	CASTSFRGGELFF	TGTGCCAGTACTAGCTTTCGAGGCGGGGAGCTGTTTTTT
-	TRBJ2-5	TRBV6-6	-	CASSSQQETQYF	TGTGCCAGCAGTTCCCAGCAAGAGACCCAGTACTTC
few	TRBJ1-2	TRBV7-6	TRBD1	CASSADRSYGYTF	TGTGCCAGCAGCGCGGACAGGTCCTATGGCTACACCTTC
-	TRBJ2-2	TRBV11-1	-	CASRRRESTGELFF	TGTGCCAGCAGGCGACGGGAGAGCACCGGGGAGCTGTTTTTT
-	TRBJ1-2	TRBV9	-	CASSGTRTESYGYTF	TGTGCCAGCAGCGGAACCCGGACGGAATCCTATGGCTACACCTTC
-	TRBJ1-5	TRBV2	TRBD1	CASSRTGINQPQHF	TGTGCCAGCAGTCGGACAGGGATAAATCAGCCCCAGCATTTT
-	TRBJ1-5	TRBV30	-	CAWSTGTSQPQHF	TGTGCCTGGAGTACAGGGACCTCTCAGCCCCAGCATTTT
-	TRBJ2-1	TRBV2	TRBD2	CASILAGVGNEQFF	TGTGCCAGCATTCTAGCGGGAGTAGGAAATGAGCAGTTCTTC
-	TRBJ2-7	TRBV10-2	TRBD1	CASSEGTALSYEQYF	TGCGCCAGCAGTGAAGGGACAGCCCTCTCCTACGAGCAGTACTTC
-	TRBJ1-4	TRBV15	-	CATSRDTGGAAKLFF	TGTGCCACCAGCAGAGATACCGGGGGCGCAGCAAAACTGTTTTTT
few	TRBJ1-2	TRBV6-5	-	CASTKKSAAGGYTF	TGTGCCAGCACCAAGAAGTCCGCCGCGGGTGGCTACACCTTC
-	TRBJ2-5	TRBV6-5	-	CASSYSGETQYF	TGTGCCAGCAGTTACTCGGGAGAGACCCAGTACTTC
few	TRBJ2-7	TRBV27	TRBD2	CASSLWAGGPGEQYF	TGTGCCAGCAGTTTATGGGCGGGAGGCCCGGGCGAGCAGTACTTC
few	TRBJ1-3	TRBV28	-	CASSLIASSGNTIYF	TGTGCCAGCAGTTTAATTGCCAGTAGCGGAAACACCATATATTTT
-	TRBJ2-1	TRBV25-1	-	CATRRGGTYNEQFF	TGTGCCACCCGACGGGGCGGGACTTACAATGAGCAGTTCTTC
-	TRBJ2-7	TRBV5-1	-	CASSLDGSSYEQYF	TGCGCCAGCAGCTTGGACGGGAGTTCCTACGAGCAGTACTTC
-	TRBJ1-1	TRBV2	-	CASTWSLTEAFF	TGTGCCAGCACCTGGAGCCTGACTGAAGCTTTCTTT
-	TRBJ2-1	TRBV11-2	-	CASSLDRDEQFF	TGTGCCAGCAGCTTAGACAGGGATGAGCAGTTCTTC
-	TRBJ2-1	TRBV9	TRBD2	CASSVAYGTSGRAISYNEQFF	TGTGCCAGCAGCGTAGCTTACGGGACTAGCGGGAGGGCCATCTCCTACAATGAGCAGTTCTTC
-	TRBJ2-1	TRBV10-1	TRBD1	CASSDPSSDRENEQFF	TGCGCCAGCAGTGACCCATCCTCCGACAGGGAGAATGAGCAGTTCTTC
few	TRBJ2-4	TRBV2	-	CASNEEAKNIQYF	TGTGCCAGCAACGAAGAAGCCAAAAACATTCAGTACTTC
-	TRBJ2-3	TRBV6-1	-	CASSERFTDTQYF	TGTGCCAGCAGTGAAAGATTCACAGATACGCAGTATTTT
few	TRBJ2-1	TRBV12-5	TRBD2	CASGLGASGNNEQFF	TGTGCTAGTGGTTTGGGGGCTAGCGGAAACAATGAGCAGTTCTTC
few	TRBJ1-5	TRBV6-8	-	CASSYAEPCNQPQHF	TGTGCCAGCAGTTATGCGGAGCCCTGTAATCAGCCCCAGCATTTT
once	TRBJ2-5	TRBV4-1	-	CASSQDRAGRETQYF	TGCGCCAGCAGCCAAGATCGGGCCGGGCGAGAGACCCAGTACTTC
few	TRBJ1-1	TRBV5-1	TRBD1	CASSWTGDTEAFF	TGCGCCAGCAGCTGGACAGGGGATACTGAAGCTTTCTTT
-	TRBJ2-7	TRBV10-3	TRBD2	CAISESGGSSYEQYF	TGTGCCATCAGTGAGTCGGGCGGGAGCTCCTACGAGCAGTACTTC
-	TRBJ2-7	TRBV2	-	CASSELRTAYEQYF	TGTGCCAGCAGTGAATTAAGGACGGCCTACGAGCAGTACTTC
-	TRBJ2-2	TRBV7-9	-	CASRTLAHANTGELFF	TGTGCCAGCAGGACTCTAGCACACGCGAACACCGGGGAGCTGTTTTTT
-	TRBJ2-2	TRBV19	-	CASSIGRSNTGELFF	TGTGCCAGTAGTATAGGCAGATCTAACACCGGGGAGCTGTTTTTT